The T cell receptor beta chain described here comes from a study of cytomegalovirus exposure and HLA in healthy donors. General observations from the study: TCR beta chain V- and J-gene trimming was linked, in a later analysis, to a missense variant in DCLRE1C.

The PCR made use of 60 Vbeta and 13 Jbeta primers. The protocol was immunoSEQ multiplex PCR, while the TCRdb copy is restricted to in-frame clones and leaves out a portion. The sample lists about 140,000 clones, over 60% occurring once. This clone was seen more than once but under ten times. Its antigen is as yet unknown. Trimming pared 5 bases from V and 6 bases from J, leaving 16 bases between. Per germline, CDR1 MNHEY and CDR2 SMNVEV (reference sequence). The CDR3 runs to 14 residues. What was sequenced was PBMCs. The chain links TRBV27 to TRBJ1-1; perhaps TRBD1 as D (6 bases). The origin of this receptor is a man in his forties or fifties in good health and CMV-seronegative. The CDR3 region has the DNA TGTGCCAGCAGTGACCTCAGGGGTATCGCTGAAGCTTTCTTT. Translating it yields CASSDLRGIAEAFF.